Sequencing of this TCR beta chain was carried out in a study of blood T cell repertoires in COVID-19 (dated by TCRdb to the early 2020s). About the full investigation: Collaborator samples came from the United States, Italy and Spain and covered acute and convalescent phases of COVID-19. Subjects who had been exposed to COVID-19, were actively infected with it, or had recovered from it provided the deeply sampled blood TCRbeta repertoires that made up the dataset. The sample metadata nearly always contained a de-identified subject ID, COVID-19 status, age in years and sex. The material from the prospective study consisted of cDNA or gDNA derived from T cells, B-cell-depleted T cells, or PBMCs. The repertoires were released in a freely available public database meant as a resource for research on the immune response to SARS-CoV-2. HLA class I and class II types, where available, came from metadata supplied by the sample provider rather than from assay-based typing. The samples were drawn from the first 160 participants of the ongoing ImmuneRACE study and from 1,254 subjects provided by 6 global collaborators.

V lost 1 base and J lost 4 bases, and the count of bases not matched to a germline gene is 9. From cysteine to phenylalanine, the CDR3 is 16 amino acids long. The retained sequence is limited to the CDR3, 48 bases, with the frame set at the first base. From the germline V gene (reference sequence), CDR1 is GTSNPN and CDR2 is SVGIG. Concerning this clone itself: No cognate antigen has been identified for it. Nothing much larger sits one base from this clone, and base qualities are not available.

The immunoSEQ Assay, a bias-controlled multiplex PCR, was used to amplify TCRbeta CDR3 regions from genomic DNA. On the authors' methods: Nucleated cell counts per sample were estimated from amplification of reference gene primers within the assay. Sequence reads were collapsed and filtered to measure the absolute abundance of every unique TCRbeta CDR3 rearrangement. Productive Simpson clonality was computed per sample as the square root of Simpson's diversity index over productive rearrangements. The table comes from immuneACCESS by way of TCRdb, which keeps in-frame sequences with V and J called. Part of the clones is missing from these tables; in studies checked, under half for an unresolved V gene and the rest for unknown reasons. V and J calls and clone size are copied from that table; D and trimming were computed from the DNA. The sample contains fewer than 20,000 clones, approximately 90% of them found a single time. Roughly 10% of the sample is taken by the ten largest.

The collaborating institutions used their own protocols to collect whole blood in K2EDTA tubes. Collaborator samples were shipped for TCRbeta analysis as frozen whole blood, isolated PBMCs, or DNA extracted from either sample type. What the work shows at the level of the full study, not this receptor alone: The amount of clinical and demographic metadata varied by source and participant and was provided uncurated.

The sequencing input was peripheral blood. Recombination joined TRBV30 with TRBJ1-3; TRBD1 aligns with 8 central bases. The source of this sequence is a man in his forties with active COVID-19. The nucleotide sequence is TGTGCCTGGAGTGGAGGGTGGACAGGGAGGGGAAACACCATATATTTT. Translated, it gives CAWSGGWTGRGNTIYF.